These T cell receptor beta chains were read from a single sample in a study of blood T cells in healthy people across ages. MiXCR, run by TCRdb on the 5' RACE reads, gives a single entry per CDR3 protein. This sample carries 1.2 million to 1.5 million distinct CDR3 sequences, approximately 59% of them seen once, and the ten largest clones take over 6.5%. The sequencing sample was made of blood. These receptors were taken from a man between 18 and 35 years old in good health. The CDR3 runs from the conserved cysteine through the conserved F or W. Fields, in order: clone size, D gene, V gene, J gene, CDR3 protein, CDR3 DNA. A D gene is named only where the DNA matches it firmly. Part of the rows lack a size; the others show once, few, many or a class for expanded clones.

NA	TRBD2	TRBV4-3	TRBJ2-1	CASSQEGSGGVNEQFF	TGCGCCAGCAGCCAAGAGGGTAGCGGGGGTGTTAATGAGCAGTTCTTC
few	NA	TRBV20-1	TRBJ2-3	CSAREGSYTDTQYF	TGCAGTGCTAGAGAGGGCAGTTATACAGATACGCAGTATTTT
NA	NA	TRBV5-5	TRBJ2-1	CASSLVGGDQYNEQFF	TGTGCCAGCAGCTTGGTAGGGGGGGATCAGTACAATGAGCAGTTCTTC
NA	NA	TRBV27	TRBJ2-7	CASSSASWGKNEQYF	TGTGCCAGCAGTTCGGCAAGCTGGGGGAAGAACGAGCAGTACTTC
NA	NA	TRBV19	TRBJ1-1	CASRGVTGTTEAFF	TGTGCCAGCCGGGGTGTAACAGGGACCACTGAAGCTTTCTTT
NA	NA	TRBV12-3/TRBV12-4	TRBJ2-7	CASSLPGPITQYF	TGTGCCAGCAGTCTCCCGGGACCCATAACCCAGTACTTC
NA	NA	TRBV6-5	TRBJ2-7	CASSNYAQSSYEQYF	TGTGCCAGCAGTAACTACGCACAGAGTTCCTACGAGCAGTACTTC
NA	NA	TRBV6-1	TRBJ2-7	CASSPSSSGAPSYEQYF	TGTGCCAGCAGTCCGTCTTCGTCGGGGGCGCCTTCCTACGAGCAGTACTTC
NA	TRBD2	TRBV6-2/TRBV6-3	TRBJ2-1	CASNALAGPYNEQFF	TGTGCCAGCAACGCACTAGCGGGGCCTTACAATGAGCAGTTCTTC
NA	TRBD2	TRBV13	TRBJ2-1	CASSPFEGGNNEQFF	TGTGCCAGCAGCCCATTTGAGGGAGGGAACAATGAGCAGTTCTTC
NA	NA	TRBV7-7	TRBJ2-7	CASSEGFGSYEQYF	TGTGCTAGCAGCGAGGGCTTTGGCTCCTACGAGCAGTACTTC
NA	NA	TRBV7-6	TRBJ2-7	CASSLGELASSSYEQYF	TGTGCCAGCAGCTTAGGCGAGCTAGCGAGTAGCTCCTACGAGCAGTACTTC
NA	NA	TRBV20-1	TRBJ2-1	CSARDPSGTYNEQFF	TGCAGTGCTAGGGACCCCTCCGGCACCTACAATGAGCAGTTCTTC
NA	TRBD1	TRBV6-2/TRBV6-3	TRBJ2-7	CASSYSDRLSSYEQYF	TGTGCCAGCAGTTACTCGGACAGGCTAAGCTCCTACGAGCAGTACTTC
NA	TRBD2	TRBV6-5	TRBJ2-1	CASRPSSSGGAREQFF	TGTGCCAGCAGACCCTCGTCTTCCGGGGGGGCCCGTGAGCAGTTCTTC
few	TRBD2	TRBV29-1	TRBJ2-1	CSVDGTSGGYNEQFF	TGCAGCGTTGACGGGACTAGCGGGGGTTACAATGAGCAGTTCTTC
NA	NA	TRBV18	TRBJ2-6	CASSLSVGISGANVLTF	TGTGCCAGCTCATTATCAGTGGGGATCTCTGGGGCCAACGTCCTGACTTTC
NA	NA	TRBV10-3	TRBJ2-2	CAISEGLPNTGELFF	TGTGCCATCAGTGAGGGACTACCGAACACCGGGGAGCTGTTTTTT
few	NA	TRBV5-1	TRBJ2-7	CASSLEGGPYEQYF	TGTGCCAGCAGCTTGGAGGGAGGCCCCTACGAGCAGTACTTC
NA	NA	TRBV20-1	TRBJ1-5	CSARDPRGHPNQPQHF	TGCAGTGCTAGAGATCCTCGGGGACACCCCAATCAGCCCCAGCATTTT
NA	NA	TRBV24-1	TRBJ1-2	CATSDFSGYTF	TGTGCCACCAGTGATTTTAGCGGTTACACCTTC